One sample yielded the 22 T cell receptor beta chains listed below, sequenced in a study of blood T cell repertoires in COVID-19. The method was immunoSEQ multiplex PCR; TCRdb's version includes in-frame clones alone and lacks a portion of them. The table has hundreds of thousands of clones, more than 90% seen once. The sequencing input was PBMCs or T cells enriched from blood (not recorded which). Source of these receptors: a man in his 60s who had recovered from COVID-19.

The CDR3 DNA is TGTGCCAGCAGCTTGGTCCCAGGGGGAGGACAGGGGGTTGAGACCCAGTACTTC. It codes for CASSLVPGGGQGVETQYF. The chain is built from TRBV5-5 and TRBJ2-5; TRBD1 matches at 10 bases. CDR3 size: 18 residues. Trimming at V came to 0 bases and at J to 5 bases, leaving 13 bases not matched to a gene. Germline CDR1 SGHKS, CDR2 YYEKEE (reference sequence).

The chain's CDR3 is CASSTGQPSYEQYF. CDR3 bases: TGTGCCAGTAGTACTGGACAGCCATCCTACGAGCAGTACTTC. The chain uses TRBV19 and TRBJ2-7; D may be TRBD1 (6 bases). Deletions cut 4 bases from V and 1 base from J, with 11 bases between. Germline V lookup: CDR1 LNHDA, CDR2 SQIVND (reference sequence). CDR3 length: 14 residues.

This chain links TRBV7-8 with TRBJ1-1, with unresolved D. Trimming left V 5 bases short and J 10 bases short, with 14 bases between. The germline V gene encodes CDR1 SGHVS and CDR2 FQNEAQ. This CDR3 contains 12 residues. Written as DNA, the CDR3 is TGTGCCAGCAGCCCAAACAAGATTGGAGCTTTCTTT. As protein: CASSPNKIGAFF.

V gene TRBV7-8 combines with J gene TRBJ2-7; 11 nucleotides match TRBD1. The CDR3 is 16 amino acids. CDR1 and CDR2 (germline): SGHVS, FQNEAQ. V gave up 8 bases and J gave up 6 bases; unmatched junction bases: 15. CDR3 residues: CASVTGTGGVGGEQYF. CDR3 bases: TGTGCCAGCGTCACCGGGACAGGGGGAGTTGGGGGCGAGCAGTACTTC.

The chain employs TRBV4-1 and TRBJ1-3; maybe TRBD1 (5 bases). With 0 bases removed from V and 4 bases from J, the gap between germline ends came to 13 bases. The CDR3 covers 16 residues. Germline loops: CDR1 MGHRA, CDR2 YSYEKL. CDR3 coding DNA: TGCGCCAGCAGCCAAGAGGGGTTGGGGCTCGGAAACACCATATATTTT. Translated, it gives CASSQEGLGLGNTIYF.

V usage is TRBV6-5 and J usage is TRBJ2-7, with 8 positions matching TRBD1. Germline CDR1 is MNHEY and CDR2 is SVGAGI. The CDR3 covers 14 residues. Trimming took 5 bases from V and 0 from J; bases not matched to a gene: 3. The CDR3 DNA reads TGTGCCAGCAGTATAACAGGGGGCTCCTACGAGCAGTACTTC. Its protein is CASSITGGSYEQYF.

The V and J genes are TRBV15 and TRBJ1-6, with 10 bases identical to TRBD1. The junction had 4 bases not matched to a gene; V was cut back by 5 bases and J by 6 bases. Germline CDR1 reads LNHNV; CDR2 reads YYDKDF (reference sequence). This CDR3 spans 15 amino acids. The CDR3 nucleotides are TGTGCCACCAGCTCCGGGACAGGGGTTAATTCACCCCTCCACTTT. Translating it yields CATSSGTGVNSPLHF.

The V gene is TRBV30, the J gene TRBJ2-7; D might be TRBD1 (5 bases). This CDR3 comprises 13 residues. The germline V gene encodes CDR1 GTSNPN and CDR2 SVGIG (reference sequence). V was cut by 3 bases and J by 7 bases, with 16 bases left in between. CDR3 DNA sequence: TGTGCCTGGAGGTCGCAGGGCCCAACGGAGCAGTACTTC. Translated: CAWRSQGPTEQYF.

This rearrangement joins TRBV11-2 to TRBJ2-1, with 10 bases fitting TRBD2. Per the germline V gene, CDR1 is SGHAT and CDR2 is FQNNGV. The V gene end was trimmed by 5 bases and the J gene end by 7 bases; junction bases not matched to a gene: 11. The CDR3 is 16 amino acids. CDR3 protein: CASSEVTSGRANEQFF. The CDR3 DNA reads as TGTGCCAGCAGCGAAGTGACTAGCGGGCGGGCAAATGAGCAGTTCTTC.

CDR3 residues: CASSLGTPGLAGGTQYF. CDR3 DNA sequence: TGTGCCAGCAGCTTAGGTACCCCGGGACTAGCGGGGGGCACGCAGTATTTT. The chain recombines TRBV7-6 with TRBJ2-3; 15 bases agree with TRBD2. Germline lookup yields CDR1 SGHVS and CDR2 FNYEAQ. V shed 1 base, J shed 9 bases, and the junction held 8 bases outside the gene matches. This CDR3 spans 17 amino acids.

V usage is TRBV19 and J usage is TRBJ2-5; 10 nucleotides match TRBD1. Germline V gene sequence: CDR1 LNHDA, CDR2 SQIVND (reference sequence). The CDR3 is 16 residues long. The J segment lost 4 bases and the V segment lost 5 bases, leaving 10 bases of the junction unmatched. The CDR3 DNA sequence: TGTGCCAGTAGTCCCAAGGGACAGGGGTGGGGAGAGACCCAGTACTTC. This sequence encodes CASSPKGQGWGETQYF.

This rearrangement joins TRBV7-3 to TRBJ2-1; TRBD2 matches at 10 bases. The CDR3 extends over 14 amino acids. Germline CDR1 and CDR2: SGHTA and FQGTGA. V lost 10 bases to trimming and J lost 7 bases; unmatched junction nucleotides: 10. The DNA for the CDR3 is TGTGCCACCTCAAGCGGGGGGGCCTCGAATGAGCAGTTCTTC. Amino acids: CATSSGGASNEQFF.

V usage is TRBV19 and J usage is TRBJ1-5; 8 bases are shared with TRBD1. With 1 base clipped from V and 2 bases from J, the junction kept 4 bases outside the gene matches. The germline V gene encodes CDR1 LNHDA and CDR2 SQIVND (reference sequence). This CDR3 has 16 residues. For the CDR3, the DNA is TGTGCCAGTAGTATAGCCCCAGGGGGCGGCAATCAGCCCCAGCATTTT. Its protein is CASSIAPGGGNQPQHF. Full variable domain (missing parts from reference TRBV19 and TRBJ1-5): DGGITQSPKYLFRKEGQNVTLSCEQNLNHDAMYWYRQDPGQGLRLIYYSQIVNDFQKGDIAEGYSVSREKKESFPLTVTSAQKNPTAFYLCASSIAPGGGNQPQHFGDGTRLSIL.

The chain links TRBV6-5 to TRBJ1-2; 7 bases are shared with TRBD1. CDR1 is MNHEY and CDR2 is SVGAGI in the germline V gene. This CDR3 is 14 amino acids long. V shed 2 bases, J shed 12 bases, and the junction held 12 bases outside the gene matches. CDR3 in amino acids: CASSYTGTVSGHTF. Here the CDR3 DNA reads TGTGCCAGCAGTTACACCGGGACAGTGAGCGGCCACACCTTC.

This clone has just a few counts. The rearrangement links TRBV24-1 to TRBJ2-2, with a possible D match to TRBD1 (6 bases). With 2 bases removed from V and 5 bases from J, the gap between germline ends came to 11 bases. Germline-derived CDR1 and CDR2 are KGHDR and SFDVKD. This CDR3 comprises 15 residues. CDR3 amino acids: CATSDSDRMTGELFF. CDR3 in DNA: TGTGCCACCAGTGATTCAGACAGGATGACCGGGGAGCTGTTTTTT.

This clone appeared once. This chain uses TRBV12-3 or TRBV12-4 with TRBJ2-1; tentatively, D is TRBD2 (6 bases). Trimming took 8 bases from V and 7 from J, leaving 6 bases between them. CDR3 length equals 10 residues. CDR3 coding DNA: TGTGCCAGCCGGGGGAATGAGCAGTTCTTC. It specifies CASRGNEQFF.

This clone has just a few counts. J is TRBJ2-1 and V is TRBV5-1, with TRBD2 matching 9 bases. The V gene end was trimmed by 3 bases and the J gene end by 7 bases; junction bases not matched to a gene: 8. This CDR3 spans 15 amino acids. Germline V gene sequence: CDR1 SGHRS, CDR2 YFSETQ. In nucleotides, the CDR3 is TGCGCCAGCAGCTACATAGCGGGAGTCGGGAATGAGCAGTTCTTC. Amino acids: CASSYIAGVGNEQFF.

The chain joins TRBV11-1 to TRBJ2-7; TRBD2 aligns across 13 bases. V trimming: 5 bases; J trimming: 3 bases; junction bases outside the gene matches: 4. CDR3 size: 15 residues. Germline assignment: CDR1 SGHAT and CDR2 FQDESV (reference sequence). For the CDR3, the DNA is TGTGCCAGCAGCGGACGGACTAGCGGGAGCTACGAGCAGTACTTC. It encodes CASSGRTSGSYEQYF.

The V gene is TRBV12-5, the J gene TRBJ2-2, with 7 bases aligning to TRBD1. With V trimmed by 1 base and J by 6 bases, 2 bases remained unmatched. Germline V gene sequence: CDR1 LGHNT, CDR2 FRNRAP. This CDR3 is 14 amino acids long. The CDR3: CASGLGQGSGELFF. DNA of the CDR3: TGTGCTAGTGGTTTGGGACAGGGTTCCGGGGAGCTGTTTTTT.

The CDR3 spells CAISAPDRENTEAFF. In DNA, the CDR3 is TGTGCCATCAGTGCCCCGGACAGAGAGAACACTGAAGCTTTCTTT. This sequence joins TRBV10-3 and TRBJ1-1; D is possibly TRBD1 (6 bases). Germline assignment: CDR1 ENHRY and CDR2 SYGVKD. The CDR3 extends over 15 amino acids. V was clipped by 4 bases and J by 1 base, with 13 bases between them.

The rearrangement uses TRBV9 and TRBJ1-2; 9 positions match TRBD1. The germline gives CDR1 SGDLS, CDR2 YYNGEE. The CDR3 loop spans 14 amino acids. The junction had 5 bases not matched to a gene; V was cut back by 4 bases and J by 4 bases. CDR3: CASSWDREGYGYTF. In DNA, the CDR3 is TGTGCCAGCAGCTGGGACAGGGAAGGCTATGGCTACACCTTC.

V and J are TRBV2 and TRBJ1-1; D not certain. Germline CDR1 reads SNHLY; CDR2 reads FYNNEI. With 4 bases removed from V and 0 bases from J, the gap between germline ends came to 9 bases. This CDR3 comprises 14 residues. The CDR3 nucleotides read TGTGCCAGCAGTGTCCGAGAGTTGAACACTGAAGCTTTCTTT. This gives the protein CASSVRELNTEAFF.